A single sample is the source of the 12 T cell receptor beta chains below, sequenced in a study of blood T cell repertoires in COVID-19. TCRdb's table, derived via immunoSEQ multiplex PCR, lists solely in-frame clones and lacks some. Of around 100,000 clones in the sample, less than 90% were seen once. Specimen: peripheral blood. The receptors were sampled from a man aged 30-40 years in a cohort sampled during active COVID-19.

This clone appeared a single time. The chain is built from TRBV1 and TRBJ2-3; whether TRBD2, the table's D call, matches the DNA was not checked. TRBV1 is a documented pseudogene. This CDR3 spans 16 amino acids. The CDR3 is CTSSRRRGLGADTQYF. In DNA, the CDR3 is TGCACCAGCAGCCGACGAAGGGGACTAGGCGCAGATACGCAGTATTTT.

The genes are TRBV7-2 and TRBJ2-1; 8 bases map to TRBD2. The CDR3 has 16 amino acids. J gave up 8 bases and V 2 bases, and 11 bases lay outside the gene matches. CDR1 and CDR2 (germline): SGHTA, FQGNSA. The CDR3: CASSLRRGGYSDEQFF. The CDR3 DNA is TGTGCCAGCAGCTTAAGACGGGGGGGCTATAGCGATGAGCAGTTCTTC.

The chain uses TRBV30 and TRBJ2-1; D gene ambiguous. Germline CDR1 and CDR2: GTSNPN and SVGIG (reference sequence). CDR3 length: 12 residues. V was pared by 3 bases and J by 13 bases, with 16 bases between. The DNA for the CDR3 is TGTGCCTGGAGGCCCCAGTCTTCCGCTCAGTTCTTC. It specifies CAWRPQSSAQFF.

This clone is a singleton in its sample. The rearrangement uses TRBV4-1 and TRBJ1-2, with TRBD1 identical over 7 bases. CDR3 size: 13 residues. Germline values: CDR1 MGHRA, CDR2 YSYEKL. J was trimmed by 2 bases and V by 3 bases; bases with no gene match: 0. The CDR3 nucleotides read TGCGCCAGCAGCCAGACAGGGAACTATGGCTACACCTTC. Translated, it gives CASSQTGNYGYTF.

The chain uses TRBV4-3 and TRBJ1-1; D remains unclear. The CDR3 is 15 amino acids. The V end lost 0 bases, the J end lost 4 bases, and 12 bases lay between the germline ends. Germline values: CDR1 LGHNA, CDR2 YSLEER. This CDR3 is CASSQDVSRSTEAFF. CDR3 coding DNA: TGCGCCAGCAGCCAAGATGTTTCCAGGTCCACTGAAGCTTTCTTT.

The V and J genes are TRBV5-6 and TRBJ1-2; TRBD1 matches 9 bases. From germline, CDR1 is SGHDT and CDR2 YYEEEE. J was trimmed by 5 bases and V by 0 bases; bases with no gene match: 5. The CDR3 is 15 residues long. CDR3 protein: CASSLDRGREYGYTF. CDR3 nucleotide sequence: TGTGCCAGCAGCTTGGACAGGGGGCGCGAGTATGGCTACACCTTC.

The chain uses TRBV10-3 and TRBJ1-1; 7 bases align to TRBD1. Germline V gives CDR1 ENHRY, CDR2 SYGVKD. CDR3 length: 14 amino acids. After removal of 7 bases from V and 7 bases from J, the junction contained 12 bases not matched to a gene. CDR3 protein: CAITWDSEANEAFF. As DNA, the CDR3 is TGTGCCATCACCTGGGACAGCGAAGCTAATGAAGCTTTCTTT.

This clone was counted a single time. The rearrangement joins TRBV5-1 to TRBJ2-5, with D possibly TRBD2 on 6 matching bases. Germline V lookup: CDR1 SGHRS, CDR2 YFSETQ. This CDR3 is 14 amino acids long. Trimming pared 7 bases from V and 2 bases from J, leaving 15 bases between. The CDR3 coding sequence is TGCGCCAGCTTCGAAGGAGGGCAGCAAGAGACCCAGTACTTC. Translating it yields CASFEGGQQETQYF.

The count of this clone is one. J is TRBJ2-3 and V is TRBV5-1; D may be TRBD2 (7 bases). Germline V gives CDR1 SGHRS, CDR2 YFSETQ. The CDR3 spans 16 residues. The V end was cut by 0 bases, the J end by 5 bases, with 16 bases between. CDR3 sequence reads: CASSLAWGGRGDTQYF. In DNA form, the CDR3 reads TGCGCCAGCAGCTTGGCCTGGGGGGGGCGCGGAGATACGCAGTATTTT.

The CDR3 protein is CASSYSDQGYEQYF. CDR3 bases: TGTGCCAGCAGTTACTCGGACCAGGGGTACGAGCAGTACTTC. The rearrangement links TRBV6-5 to TRBJ2-7, with D possibly TRBD1 on 6 matching bases. Trimming shortened V by 0 bases and J by 4 bases, and 10 bases separated the two germline ends. Looked up from germline, CDR1 is MNHEY and CDR2 is SVGAGI. The CDR3 extends over 14 amino acids.

The J gene is TRBJ1-5, the V gene TRBV5-8; no firm D call. Germline CDR1 reads SGHTS; CDR2 reads YDEGEE. The CDR3 loop spans 13 amino acids. With 6 bases removed from V and 3 bases from J, the gap between germline ends came to 10 bases. CDR3 DNA: TGTGCCAGCATTGTCTCCCCCAATCAGCCCCAGCATTTT. It codes for CASIVSPNQPQHF. Full variable domain (remainder filled in from reference TRBV5-8 and TRBJ1-5): EAGVTQSPTHLIKTRGQQATLRCSPISGHTSVYWYQQALGLGLQFLLWYDEGEERNRGNFPPRFSGRQFPNYSSELNVNALELEDSALYLCASIVSPNQPQHFGDGTRLSIL.

V is TRBV7-6 and J is TRBJ2-7, with 7 positions matching TRBD2. Germline trimming cut 5 bases from V and 2 bases from J; bases unmatched to any gene: 9. The CDR3 loop spans 15 amino acids. Germline CDR1 reads SGHVS; CDR2 reads FNYEAQ. CDR3 nucleotides: TGTGCCAGCAGCCCCCGCGGGGGAAAGGCCTACGAGCAGTACTTC. Its protein is CASSPRGGKAYEQYF.